One sample yielded the 30 T cell receptor beta chains listed below, sequenced in a study of cytomegalovirus exposure and HLA in healthy donors. PCR amplification relied on 60 Vbeta primers (plus 13 Jbeta primers). The assay was immunoSEQ multiplex PCR, and TCRdb's table has in-frame clones only and misses some. The data hold roughly 100,000 clones, with about four fifths observed a single time. The sequenced sample was PBMCs. Source of these receptors: a man younger than 45 in good health and CMV-seronegative.

DNA of the CDR3: TGTGCCAGCAGTGAACAGGGGGCGTTCGGCACCGGGGAGCTGTTTTTT. Amino acids: CASSEQGAFGTGELFF. The chain carries TRBV25-1 and TRBJ2-2, with 8 bases lining up with TRBD1. CDR1 is MGHDK and CDR2 is SYGVNS in the germline V gene. The CDR3 consists of 16 residues. V trimming: 2 bases; J trimming: 4 bases; junction bases outside the gene matches: 6.

This clone was observed once. The chain combines TRBV11-2 with TRBJ2-7; 8 bases line up with TRBD1. This CDR3 is built from 14 residues. Germline V gene data show CDR1 as SGHAT and CDR2 as FQNNGV. Germline trimming cut 5 bases from V and 1 base from J; bases unmatched to any gene: 4. CDR3 residues: CASSLGTGSYEQYF. The CDR3 DNA sequence: TGTGCCAGCAGCCTCGGGACAGGTTCCTACGAGCAGTACTTC.

The CDR3 is CASSQDRGLAGGTPYNEQFF. The CDR3 coding sequence is TGCGCCAGCAGCCAAGATAGGGGACTAGCGGGGGGTACCCCCTACAATGAGCAGTTCTTC. This rearrangement joins TRBV4-3 to TRBJ2-1; TRBD2 matches 15 bases. This CDR3 is 20 amino acids long. The V and J ends lost 0 bases and 2 bases, in that order; junction bases with no gene match: 8. Per the germline V gene, CDR1 is LGHNA and CDR2 is YSLEER.

This chain links TRBV30 with TRBJ1-4; D gene unclear. CDR1 is GTSNPN and CDR2 is SVGIG in the germline V gene (reference sequence). CDR3 size: 14 residues. Trimming left V 0 bases short and J 0 bases short, with 5 bases between. DNA for the CDR3: TGTGCCTGGAGTGTACGGTCAACTAATGAAAAACTGTTTTTT. Amino acids: CAWSVRSTNEKLFF.

The rearrangement uses TRBV5-4 and TRBJ2-7, with D possibly being TRBD2 (6 bases). The V gene's germline CDR1 is SGHNT and CDR2 YYREEE (reference sequence). The CDR3 has 14 residues. V lost 0 bases to trimming and J lost 1 base, with 8 bases between them. The CDR3 spells CASSLDAGSYEQYF. CDR3 sequence (DNA): TGTGCCAGCAGCTTGGATGCGGGGTCCTACGAGCAGTACTTC. Variable domain in full (rest from reference TRBV5-4 and TRBJ2-7): ETGVTQSPTHLIKTRGQQVTLRCSSQSGHNTVSWYQQALGQGPQFIFQYYREEENGRGNFPPRFSGLQFPNYSSELNVNALELDDSALYLCASSLDAGSYEQYFGPGTRLTVT.

This clone was counted a few times. J is TRBJ1-4 and V is TRBV4-3; 7 nucleotides align to TRBD1. Germline V CDR1 and CDR2: LGHNA, YSLEER. This CDR3 contains 15 residues. V trimming: 1 base; J trimming: 3 bases; junction bases outside the gene matches: 2. The CDR3: CASSQVGTANEKLFF. DNA for the CDR3: TGCGCCAGCAGCCAAGTCGGGACAGCTAATGAAAAACTGTTTTTT.

J is TRBJ1-5 and V is TRBV10-2; 9 bases are a match to TRBD1. The junction had 3 bases not matched to a gene; V was cut back by 3 bases and J by 6 bases. This CDR3 is 14 amino acids long. Germline assignment: CDR1 WSHSY and CDR2 SAAADI. The CDR3 DNA follows: TGCGCCAGCAGTGACGCGACAGGGGGTCAGCCCCAGCATTTT. As protein: CASSDATGGQPQHF.

This clone was observed a single time. CDR3 residues: CAISDGDREETQYF. CDR3 DNA: TGTGCCATCAGTGACGGGGACAGGGAAGAGACCCAGTACTTC. The rearrangement uses TRBV10-3 and TRBJ2-5; 9 positions agree with TRBD1. Trimming removed 3 bases from V and 3 bases from J; junction bases left unmatched: 2. The germline gives CDR1 ENHRY, CDR2 SYGVKD. The CDR3 has 14 amino acids.

The CDR3 loop reads CASSFGMGGTEAFF. The CDR3 coding sequence is TGTGCCAGCAGCTTTGGAATGGGAGGGACTGAAGCTTTCTTT. This chain links TRBV7-9 with TRBJ1-1; D uncertain. This CDR3 is built from 14 residues. Trimming pared 3 bases from V and 5 bases from J, leaving 13 bases between. Germline V gives CDR1 SEHNR, CDR2 FQNEAQ (reference sequence).

As DNA, the CDR3 is TGTGCCAGCAAGAGAGGGCAACAAGAGACCCAGTACTTC. This translates into CASKRGQQETQYF. The chain carries TRBV7-2 and TRBJ2-5; TRBD2 is a possible D gene (5 bases). V was cut by 7 bases and J by 2 bases, with 11 bases left in between. Germline CDR1 SGHTA, CDR2 FQGNSA. The CDR3 runs to 13 residues.

This chain uses TRBV28 with TRBJ2-6, with 8 bases lining up with TRBD1. Germline CDR1 MDHEN, CDR2 SYDVKM. The CDR3 extends over 14 amino acids. V lost 6 bases to trimming and J lost 6 bases; unmatched junction nucleotides: 4. The CDR3 here is CASRTTGEANVLTF. The DNA for the CDR3 is TGTGCCAGCAGGACGACAGGGGAGGCCAACGTCCTGACTTTC.

This clone showed up just a few times. The chain carries TRBV25-1 and TRBJ2-3, with no clear D. Trimming pared 0 bases from V and 2 bases from J, leaving 6 bases between. Germline CDR1 and CDR2: MGHDK and SYGVNS. The CDR3 has 14 amino acids. This CDR3 is CASSEYSLTDTQYF. The DNA of the CDR3 is TGTGCCAGCAGTGAATATAGCCTCACAGATACGCAGTATTTT.

With regard to this clone: A read error may produce the germline difference seen at one junction end. Other DNA sequences in the same sample also yield this CDR3. The rearrangement links TRBV6-5 to TRBJ1-1; TRBD1 matches 9 bases. The CDR3 has 14 amino acids. Germline V lookup: CDR1 MNHEY, CDR2 SVGAGI. CDR3 DNA sequence: TGTGCCAGCAGTTCACAGGGGGCGCGGACTGAAGCCTTCTTT. This encodes CASSSQGARTEAFF.

The rearrangement links TRBV7-9 to TRBJ2-3; no clear D gene. The ends were cut back, 7 bases at V and 4 bases at J, with 6 bases in the middle. Germline values: CDR1 SEHNR, CDR2 FQNEAQ (reference sequence). This CDR3 is 11 amino acids long. The CDR3 DNA sequence: TGTGCCAGCACCGAGGCAGATACGCAGTATTTT. Translating it yields CASTEADTQYF.

This clone was counted once. The chain couples TRBV6-5 to TRBJ2-1; TRBD2 matches at 7 bases. The ends lost 7 bases at V and 12 bases at J; junction bases unmatched: 6. The CDR3 is 11 amino acids. Germline lookup yields CDR1 MNHEY and CDR2 SVGAGI. The CDR3 DNA reads TGTGCCAGCACCTCTAGCGGTATGCAGTTCTTC. Its translation: CASTSSGMQFF.

J is TRBJ2-1 and V is TRBV6-5; 10 bases fit TRBD2. The CDR3 covers 15 residues. The V segment lost 4 bases and the J segment 5 bases; nucleotides outside the gene matches: 5. CDR1 is MNHEY and CDR2 is SVGAGI in the germline V gene. CDR3 DNA: TGTGCCAGCAGTTCCAAGCGGGGGGGCCACAATGAGCAGTTCTTC. As protein: CASSSKRGGHNEQFF.

This clone was counted only a few times. The chain uses TRBV6-1 and TRBJ2-7, with 8 bases identical to TRBD1. This CDR3 region has 16 residues. Germline V gene lookup returns CDR1 MNHNS and CDR2 SASEGT. V was pared by 2 bases and J by 4 bases, with 10 bases of the junction left unmatched. The CDR3 nucleotides read TGTGCCAGCAGTGAAACCCAGGCAGGGGGCTTATACGAGCAGTACTTC. Its protein is CASSETQAGGLYEQYF.

The chain has TRBV29-1 and TRBJ2-7, with D maybe TRBD1 (6 bases). The germline V and J ends were trimmed by 0 bases and 1 base, with 16 bases remaining between them. Germline V CDR1 and CDR2: SQVTM, ANQGSEA. The CDR3 totals 16 residues. In nucleotides, the CDR3 is TGCAGCGTTGAAGATTTTTACAGGGAGTTGTCCTACGAGCAGTACTTC. This gives the protein CSVEDFYRELSYEQYF.

V and J are TRBV11-2 and TRBJ2-7; TRBD1 matches 10 bases. Germline CDR1 SGHAT, CDR2 FQNNGV. The CDR3 spans 14 residues. With V trimmed by 4 bases and J by 3 bases, 3 bases remained unmatched. This chain's CDR3 is CASSYRDRGYEQYF. The CDR3 DNA reads TGTGCCAGCAGCTACCGGGACAGGGGCTACGAGCAGTACTTC.

This chain uses TRBV27 with TRBJ2-7; 9 positions agree with TRBD1. CDR3 size: 14 residues. Germline V CDR1 and CDR2: MNHEY, SMNVEV (reference sequence). Trimming cost V 4 bases and J 1 base; bases outside gene matches: 2. In DNA form, the CDR3 reads TGTGCCAGCAGTTCGGGACAGGGTTCCTACGAGCAGTACTTC. Translated: CASSSGQGSYEQYF.

V usage is TRBV6-5 and J usage is TRBJ2-3; 8 bases align to TRBD1. Looked up from germline, CDR1 is MNHEY and CDR2 is SVGAGI. The trim removed 2 bases at V and 7 bases at J, leaving 2 bases unmatched. The CDR3 consists of 13 residues. The CDR3 spells CASSYRDRHTQYF. DNA of the CDR3: TGTGCCAGCAGTTACCGGGACAGGCATACGCAGTATTTT.

This clone was observed once. The rearrangement links TRBV5-6 to TRBJ1-1; 9 bases fit TRBD1. J was trimmed by 6 bases and V by 5 bases; bases with no gene match: 2. Germline V gene sequence: CDR1 SGHDT, CDR2 YYEEEE. The CDR3 has 12 amino acids. Here the CDR3 reads CASSTGGPEAFF. CDR3 nucleotide sequence: TGTGCCAGCAGTACAGGGGGCCCTGAAGCTTTCTTT.

The rearrangement joins TRBV7-2 to TRBJ1-2; 10 nucleotides align to TRBD1. This CDR3 spans 15 amino acids. The V and J ends lost 5 bases and 2 bases, in that order; junction bases with no gene match: 5. Looked up from germline, CDR1 is SGHTA and CDR2 is FQGNSA. CDR3: CASSPDRGRNYGYTF. Written as DNA, the CDR3 is TGTGCCAGCAGCCCAGACAGGGGGCGGAACTATGGCTACACCTTC.

This clone has a handful of counts. The CDR3: CSVDLGGRTEAFF. The DNA for the CDR3 is TGCAGCGTTGACCTCGGAGGGCGGACTGAAGCTTTCTTT. V is TRBV29-1 and J is TRBJ1-1, with D unclear. The CDR3 extends over 13 amino acids. CDR1 SQVTM and CDR2 ANQGSEA come from the germline V gene. V gave up 3 bases and J gave up 5 bases, with 13 bases separating them.

The gene calls are TRBV18 and TRBJ1-1; D is ambiguous. The CDR3 loop spans 15 amino acids. V was clipped by 1 base and J by 5 bases, with 14 bases between them. CDR1 KGHSH and CDR2 LQKENI come from the germline V gene. DNA for the CDR3: TGTGCCAGCTCACCACAGGGCGCCTCGGGGACTGAAGCTTTCTTT. It translates to CASSPQGASGTEAFF.

This chain uses TRBV11-2 with TRBJ1-2, with a possible D match to TRBD1 (6 bases). Germline V gene data show CDR1 as SGHAT and CDR2 as FQNNGV. V gave up 5 bases and J gave up 4 bases, with 8 bases separating them. There are 12 residues in the CDR3. CDR3 residues: CASSQGGYGYTF. CDR3 sequence (DNA): TGTGCCAGCAGCCAAGGGGGCTATGGCTACACCTTC.

This chain joins TRBV30 and TRBJ2-7; D unresolved. Germline CDR1 is GTSNPN and CDR2 is SVGIG (reference sequence). CDR3 length: 13 amino acids. V lost 3 bases, J lost 1 base, and 10 bases lay in between. The CDR3 DNA is TGTGCCTGGAGGTCCCGTTTTTCCTACGAGCAGTACTTC. Translating it yields CAWRSRFSYEQYF.

The V gene is TRBV7-8, the J gene TRBJ2-7; perhaps TRBD1 as D (6 bases). Germline V lookup: CDR1 SGHVS, CDR2 FQNEAQ. V gave up 6 bases and J gave up 10 bases, with 13 bases separating them. This CDR3 has 11 residues. CDR3 sequence: CASSEQGFQYF. The CDR3 DNA reads TGTGCCAGCAGTGAACAGGGATTTCAGTACTTC.

The chain links TRBV7-9 to TRBJ2-3; TRBD1 is a possible D gene (5 bases). Germline V gene data show CDR1 as SEHNR and CDR2 as FQNEAQ (reference sequence). This CDR3 is 15 amino acids long. V was shortened by 5 bases and J by 3 bases, with 15 bases between the two germline ends. Here the CDR3 reads CASSQSQGWTDTQYF. CDR3 DNA sequence: TGTGCCAGCAGCCAATCCCAGGGTTGGACAGATACGCAGTATTTT.

The chain combines TRBV19 with TRBJ2-1, with 8 bases matching TRBD1. The trim removed 5 bases at V and 3 bases at J, leaving 6 bases unmatched. CDR1 LNHDA and CDR2 SQIVND come from the germline V gene (reference sequence). This CDR3 is 15 amino acids long. The CDR3 DNA follows: TGTGCCAGTAGTCCCGACAGGGGCGTCTACAATGAGCAGTTCTTC. The encoded protein is CASSPDRGVYNEQFF.